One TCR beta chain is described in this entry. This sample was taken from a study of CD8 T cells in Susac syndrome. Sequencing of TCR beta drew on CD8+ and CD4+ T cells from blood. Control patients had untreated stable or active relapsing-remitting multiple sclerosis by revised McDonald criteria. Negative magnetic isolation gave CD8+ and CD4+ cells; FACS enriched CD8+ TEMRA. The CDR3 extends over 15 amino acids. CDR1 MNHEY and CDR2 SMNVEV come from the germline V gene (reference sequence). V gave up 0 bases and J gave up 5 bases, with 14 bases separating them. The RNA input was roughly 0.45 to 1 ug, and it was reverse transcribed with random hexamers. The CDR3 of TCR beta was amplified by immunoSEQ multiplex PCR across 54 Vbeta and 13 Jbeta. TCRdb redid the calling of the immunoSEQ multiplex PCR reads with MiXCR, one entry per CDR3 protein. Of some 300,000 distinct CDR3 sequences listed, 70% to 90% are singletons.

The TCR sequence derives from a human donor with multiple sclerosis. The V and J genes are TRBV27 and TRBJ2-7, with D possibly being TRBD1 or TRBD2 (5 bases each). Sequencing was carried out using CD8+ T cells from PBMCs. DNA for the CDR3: TGTGCCAGCAGTTTATCACAGGCGGGTTTCCACGAGCAGTACTTC. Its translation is CASSLSQAGFHEQYF.